The 15 T cell receptor beta chains presented below share a single source sample, sequenced in a study of regulatory T cells in long-lasting Graves disease. Library construction for TCR beta used iRepertoire HTBI primers and Arm-PCR of CDR3 regions. TCRdb called the multiplex PCR reads again in MiXCR, with one record for every CDR3 protein. The sample records 300,000 to 500,000 distinct CDR3 sequences, less than 25% being singletons. Documented time point: persistent/refractory GD, antithyroid drugs over 5 years with positive TRAb. PBMC RNA was the source of the TCR library. The material was peripheral blood mononuclear cells (PBMCs), obtained when the disease was refractory, from a patient treated with antithyroid drugs. The receptors come from a female donor with Graves disease.

At least ten counts were recorded for this clonotype. This sequence joins TRBV12-3 or TRBV12-4 and TRBJ2-7; D is uncertain. CDR3 size: 13 residues. Trimming removed 3 bases at V and 2 bases at J, with 8 bases between. In nucleotides, the CDR3 is TGTGCCAGCAGTTTGGCCATACCCTACGAGCAGTACTTC. Protein sequence: CASSLAIPYEQYF.

This clonotype appeared many times. V and J are TRBV7-2 and TRBJ2-7; no clear D gene. CDR3 length: 13 amino acids. Germline assignment: CDR1 SGHTA and CDR2 FQGNSA. V was clipped by 1 base and J by 3 bases, with 7 bases between them. The DNA of the CDR3 is TGTGCCAGCAGCTTAGATCTCCACTACGAGCAGTACTTC. Translating gives CASSLDLHYEQYF.

There are many counts of this clonotype. The chain recombines TRBV20-1 with TRBJ1-5, with D unresolved. V shed 3 bases and J shed 4 bases, with 10 bases lying between them. Germline CDR1 is DFQATT and CDR2 is SNEGSKA (reference sequence). The CDR3 sequence is 13 residues long. The CDR3 sequence: CSASPQDNQPQHF. CDR3 DNA sequence: TGCAGTGCTAGTCCCCAGGATAATCAGCCCCAGCATTTT.

This clonotype was seen more than once but under ten times. The rearrangement joins TRBV5-6 to TRBJ2-5; weak D call: TRBD1 (6 bases). V gave up 2 bases and J gave up 2 bases, with 13 bases separating them. The CDR3 totals 15 residues. Germline CDR1 is SGHDT and CDR2 is YYEEEE. CDR3 in amino acids: CASSFRGQTQETQYF. The CDR3 coding sequence is TGTGCCAGCAGCTTCAGGGGACAAACACAAGAGACCCAGTACTTC.

Here the CDR3 DNA reads TGTGCCAGCAGCTACCTGACAGGGTTTGGGGCCAACGTCCTGACTTTC. Protein product: CASSYLTGFGANVLTF. The rearrangement joins TRBV3-2 to TRBJ2-6; the DNA was not compared with TRBD1, the D call given in the table. TRBV3-2 is a pseudogene. This CDR3 has 16 amino acids.

This clonotype was seen ten or more times. The rearrangement joins TRBV3-1 to TRBJ1-1; 7 nucleotides match TRBD1. CDR3 length: 15 amino acids. With V trimmed by 4 bases and J by 1 base, 6 bases remained unmatched. Germline CDR1 and CDR2: LGHDT and YNNKEL (reference sequence). CDR3 nucleotide sequence: TGTGCCAGCAGCCTAACCGGGACAGCGAACACTGAAGCTTTCTTT. Translating gives CASSLTGTANTEAFF.

This clonotype was observed a handful of times. This sequence joins TRBV4-3 and TRBJ2-5; D is perhaps TRBD1 (6 bases). Trimming removed 0 bases at V and 2 bases at J, with 10 bases between. Germline V gene data show CDR1 as LGHNA and CDR2 as YSLEER. The CDR3 loop spans 15 amino acids. The chain's CDR3 is CASSQDRTAQETQYF. CDR3 coding DNA: TGCGCCAGCAGCCAAGATCGGACAGCGCAAGAGACCCAGTACTTC.

This clonotype was recorded many times. The chain's CDR3 is CAIRKTGDMNTEAFF. CDR3 nucleotide sequence: TGTGCCATCAGGAAGACAGGGGATATGAACACTGAAGCTTTCTTT. The rearrangement joins TRBV10-3 to TRBJ1-1, with 8 bases matching TRBD1. The ends lost 6 bases at V and 0 bases at J; junction bases unmatched: 6. Germline CDR1 is ENHRY and CDR2 is SYGVKD. The CDR3 sequence is 15 residues long.

This clonotype was counted at least ten times. V gene TRBV12-3 or TRBV12-4 combines with J gene TRBJ1-5; possible D gene TRBD1, 5 bases. CDR3 size: 13 residues. V lost 6 bases to trimming and J lost 3 bases, with 9 bases between them. Written as DNA, the CDR3 is TGTGCCAGCAGCCGGGACCTCAATCAGCCCCAGCATTTT. Protein sequence: CASSRDLNQPQHF.

This clonotype was observed at least ten times. V is TRBV30 and J is TRBJ2-5, with D possibly matching TRBD2 (6 bases). This CDR3 region has 12 residues. V lost 4 bases and J 7 bases, leaving 13 bases between the germline ends. The V gene's germline CDR1 is GTSNPN and CDR2 SVGIG (reference sequence). In nucleotides, the CDR3 is TGTGCCTGGAAGGGACTGTCCGGGACCCAGTACTTC. This sequence encodes CAWKGLSGTQYF.

This clonotype was seen only a few times. This chain's CDR3 is CASSYFARTGYSPLHF. For the CDR3, the DNA is TGTGCCAGCAGTTACTTTGCTCGGACAGGGTACTCACCCCTCCACTTT. The chain employs TRBV6-5 and TRBJ1-6, with 8 bases matching TRBD1. Trimming removed 1 base from V and 10 bases from J; junction bases left unmatched: 9. The CDR3 contains 16 residues. CDR1 MNHEY and CDR2 SVGAGI come from the germline V gene.

The CDR3 DNA sequence: TGCAGTGCTAGAGATCCGGCCCCCTACGAGCAGTACTTC. Translation: CSARDPAPYEQYF. V usage is TRBV20-1 and J usage is TRBJ2-7; the D is unclear. CDR1 and CDR2 from the germline V gene are DFQATT and SNEGSKA (reference sequence). The CDR3 is 13 residues long. The ends were cut back, 0 bases at V and 2 bases at J, with 8 bases in the middle.

The table lists this clonotype with a count of one. The chain combines TRBV20-1 with TRBJ1-1; TRBD1 agrees at 8 bases. The germline V gene encodes CDR1 DFQATT and CDR2 SNEGSKA (reference sequence). The CDR3 length is 14 residues. V trimming: 5 bases; J trimming: 5 bases; junction bases outside the gene matches: 10. The CDR3 sequence: CSAQPGGVGTEAFF. The DNA for the CDR3 is TGCAGTGCTCAACCAGGGGGCGTAGGAACTGAAGCTTTCTTT.

Remarks on this clonotype: A read error may explain this, as a much larger clone is one base away. The J gene is TRBJ2-5, the V gene TRBV6-1, with D uncertain. The CDR3 totals 12 residues. CDR1 is MNHNS, CDR2 SASEGT, per germline. DNA for the CDR3: TGTGCCGGCAGCGAACCGAAAGAGACCCAGTACTTC. Encoded protein: CAGSEPKETQYF.

This chain uses TRBV7-2 with TRBJ1-3; 12 bases align to TRBD1. Per the germline V gene, CDR1 is SGHTA and CDR2 is FQGNSA. CDR3 length: 19 residues. V dropped 5 bases and J dropped 0; count of bases not matched to a gene: 11. The CDR3 DNA follows: TGTGCCAGCAGCCTCCGGGACAGGGGGCCGAAACGCTCTGGAAACACCATATATTTT. Protein sequence: CASSLRDRGPKRSGNTIYF.